Following are 17 T cell receptor beta chains from one sample sequenced in a study of blood T cell repertoires in COVID-19 (dated by TCRdb to 2020 to 2022). The receptor library was made with the immunoSEQ multiplex PCR assay. This immuneACCESS table, as held by TCRdb, lists in-frame sequences with V and J called but not all clones. Of the missing ones, under half trace to an unresolved V gene in checked studies; the others have no known cause. The sample has around 270,000 clones on record, 88% of them singletons. The top ten hold under 4.5% of the sample. Material: peripheral blood. These receptors came from a man between 60 and 75 years old who had recovered from COVID-19.

A single count supports this clone. This chain joins TRBV5-1 and TRBJ1-6; D unclear. V shed 2 bases and J shed 5 bases, with 8 bases lying between them. Germline lookup yields CDR1 SGHRS and CDR2 YFSETQ. This CDR3 has 14 residues. The CDR3 region is CASSLRQDNSPLHF. The CDR3 DNA is TGCGCCAGCAGCTTAAGGCAGGATAATTCACCCCTCCACTTT. Combining the CDR3 with reference TRBV5-1 and TRBJ1-6 gives the whole variable domain KAGVTQTPRYLIKTRGQQVTLSCSPISGHRSVSWYQQTPGQGLQFLFEYFSETQRNKGNFPGRFSGRQFSNSRSEMNVSTLELGDSALYLCASSLRQDNSPLHFGNGTRLTVT.

The chain has TRBV9 and TRBJ1-2; 8 positions match TRBD1. The CDR3 is 15 amino acids. From germline, CDR1 is SGDLS and CDR2 YYNGEE. The V gene end was trimmed by 0 bases and the J gene end by 8 bases; junction bases not matched to a gene: 9. The CDR3 spells CASSVVPGTGEGYTF. The CDR3 DNA reads as TGTGCCAGCAGCGTAGTACCAGGGACAGGAGAGGGCTACACCTTC.

CDR3 protein: CASSPQEGSYGYTF. The CDR3 DNA reads TGTGCCAGCAGCCCGCAGGAAGGCAGCTATGGCTACACCTTC. The chain recombines TRBV9 with TRBJ1-2; D gene ambiguous. Germline V lookup: CDR1 SGDLS, CDR2 YYNGEE. The CDR3 covers 14 residues. Trimming cost V 4 bases and J 4 bases, with 14 bases left between them.

This chain connects TRBV25-1 to TRBJ2-7; D is perhaps TRBD2 (5 bases). Looked up from germline, CDR1 is MGHDK and CDR2 is SYGVNS. V was clipped by 8 bases and J by 5 bases, with 19 bases between them. CDR3 length equals 14 residues. The CDR3 bases are TGTGCCAGCCTTGGGCCCGCGGGCAGACACGAGCAGTACTTC. The encoded protein is CASLGPAGRHEQYF.

This clone occurred a few times. The chain uses TRBV18 and TRBJ2-1; D may be TRBD1 (6 bases). The CDR3 sequence is 15 residues long. The germline V and J ends were trimmed by 4 bases and 0 bases, with 10 bases remaining between them. Germline lookup yields CDR1 KGHSH and CDR2 LQKENI. The CDR3 here is CASSQTGSSYNEQFF. In DNA, the CDR3 is TGTGCCAGCTCACAAACAGGGAGCTCCTACAATGAGCAGTTCTTC. Combining the CDR3 with reference TRBV18 and TRBJ2-1 gives the whole variable domain NAGVMQNPRHLVRRRGQEARLRCSPMKGHSHVYWYRQLPEEGLKFMVYLQKENIIDESGMPKERFSAEFPKEGPSILRIQQVVRGDSAAYFCASSQTGSSYNEQFFGPGTRLTVL.

The V gene is TRBV7-6, the J gene TRBJ2-3; 9 nucleotides agree with TRBD2. Germline V gives CDR1 SGHVS, CDR2 FNYEAQ. There are 15 residues in the CDR3. The ends lost 8 bases at V and 0 bases at J; junction bases unmatched: 6. For the CDR3, the DNA is TGTGCCAGCTGCTCTCTAGCGGGGAGCACAGATACGCAGTATTTT. Protein product: CASCSLAGSTDTQYF.

The rearrangement uses TRBV9 and TRBJ2-1; 9 nucleotides match TRBD2. Germline CDR1 reads SGDLS; CDR2 reads YYNGEE. Trimming removed 0 bases from V and 2 bases from J; junction bases left unmatched: 6. The CDR3 sequence is 17 residues long. The CDR3 reads CASSVATGGGAYNEQFF. For the CDR3, the DNA is TGTGCCAGCAGCGTAGCTACGGGCGGGGGGGCCTACAATGAGCAGTTCTTC.

The V and J genes are TRBV2 and TRBJ2-3; 10 nucleotides agree with TRBD2. Trimming removed 8 bases from V and 0 bases from J; junction bases left unmatched: 5. This CDR3 contains 15 residues. Germline-derived CDR1 and CDR2 are SNHLY and FYNNEI. CDR3 DNA: TGTGCCAGCGGGGGACTAGCGATCAGCACAGATACGCAGTATTTT. Its translation: CASGGLAISTDTQYF.

CDR3 sequence: CASSVASTSLGAGAETQYF. The CDR3 region has the DNA TGTGCCAGCAGCGTAGCCTCCACCTCACTCGGGGCGGGGGCAGAGACCCAGTACTTC. J is TRBJ2-5 and V is TRBV9, with a weak D call TRBD2 (7 bases). This CDR3 is built from 19 residues. V was trimmed by 0 bases and J by 4 bases, leaving 25 bases between them. Germline loops: CDR1 SGDLS, CDR2 YYNGEE.

The V call is TRBV3-1 (or the pseudogene TRBV3-2), the J call TRBJ1-1, with TRBD1 matching over 9 bases. Germline V gene lookup returns CDR1 LGHDT and CDR2 YNNKEL (reference sequence). The CDR3 has 12 residues. Trimming took 3 bases from V and 10 from J; bases not matched to a gene: 3. CDR3 nucleotide sequence: TGTGCCAGCAGCCACGGACAGGGGAGAGCTTTCTTT. Protein product: CASSHGQGRAFF.

In this sample, this clone turned up a few times. The CDR3 sequence: CASSVVGRGAGELFF. In nucleotides, the CDR3 is TGTGCCAGCAGCGTAGTAGGCAGGGGCGCCGGGGAGCTGTTTTTT. The rearrangement joins TRBV9 to TRBJ2-2; D might be TRBD1 (6 bases). The CDR3 is 15 residues long. Trimming removed 0 bases from V and 6 bases from J, with 12 bases in between. Germline loops: CDR1 SGDLS, CDR2 YYNGEE.

The V call is TRBV19, the J call TRBJ1-1; 7 bases match TRBD1. With V trimmed by 4 bases and J by 1 base, 3 bases remained unmatched. CDR1 is LNHDA, CDR2 SQIVND, per germline (reference sequence). The CDR3 spans 14 residues. DNA of the CDR3: TGTGCCAGTAGTACTTGGGACAGGAACACTGAAGCTTTCTTT. As protein: CASSTWDRNTEAFF.

The chain carries TRBV29-1 and TRBJ2-2; TRBD1 is a possible D gene (5 bases). The V and J ends lost 6 bases and 5 bases respectively, with 16 bases between them. The germline V gene encodes CDR1 SQVTM and CDR2 ANQGSEA. The CDR3 consists of 14 residues. CDR3 amino acids: CSVRPGILTGELFF. The DNA for the CDR3 is TGCAGCGTGCGACCAGGGATTTTGACCGGGGAGCTGTTTTTT.

V gene TRBV6-5 combines with J gene TRBJ2-3; 8 nucleotides line up with TRBD2. Germline CDR1 and CDR2: MNHEY and SVGAGI. The CDR3 has 15 residues. Losses at the gene ends were 4 bases for V and 2 bases for J; bases not matched to a gene: 5. CDR3 bases: TGTGCCAGCAGTTCGAGCGGGGGTGACACAGATACGCAGTATTTT. This gives the protein CASSSSGGDTDTQYF.

The chain has TRBV21-1 and TRBJ2-1; the table's D call, TRBD1, has no DNA check behind it. TRBV21-1 is listed as a pseudogene. CDR3 length equals 15 residues. CDR3 protein: CASSKRPGQGDEQFF. The CDR3, as DNA: TGTGCCAGCAGCAAACGACCGGGACAGGGGGATGAGCAGTTCTTC.

This chain connects TRBV25-1 to TRBJ2-1, with D possibly matching TRBD1 (5 bases). Germline CDR1 MGHDK, CDR2 SYGVNS. V was pared by 1 base and J by 5 bases, with 9 bases between. CDR3 size: 14 residues. The CDR3 here is CASSEFIGDNEQFF. Here the CDR3 DNA reads TGTGCCAGCAGTGAATTCATAGGGGACAATGAGCAGTTCTTC.

Regarding this clone: Other DNA sequences in this sample translate to the same CDR3. The chain has TRBV6-4 and TRBJ2-2; perhaps TRBD1 as D (5 bases). Germline CDR1 MRHNA, CDR2 SNTAGT. The CDR3 is 14 residues long. V gave up 4 bases and J gave up 2 bases, with 8 bases separating them. DNA of the CDR3: TGTGCCAGCAGTGCCAGGGCCAACACCGGGGAGCTGTTTTTT. Encoded protein: CASSARANTGELFF.